These 28 T cell receptor beta chains came from one sample sequenced in a study of T cells in Graves' hyperthyroidism and ophthalmopathy. What was amplified from RNA transcripts were TCR beta CDR3 regions. TCR CDR3 underwent first-round RT-PCR with the HTBI primer set. TCRdb ran MiXCR on the multiplex PCR reads and lists one entry per CDR3 protein. Here the sample spans around 240,000 distinct CDR3 sequences, 13% to 15% being singletons. The sequenced sample consisted of blood. These TCRs come from a woman in her forties with Graves' hyperthyroidism that later progressed to Graves' ophthalmopathy.

This clonotype was detected many times. The gene calls are TRBV12-3 or TRBV12-4 and TRBJ1-1; D might be TRBD1 (6 bases). Trimming removed 5 bases at V and 7 bases at J, with 14 bases between. This CDR3 comprises 13 residues. This chain's CDR3 is CASSHREPGEAFF. Here the CDR3 DNA reads TGTGCCAGCAGTCACAGGGAGCCCGGTGAAGCTTTCTTT.

This clonotype was counted at least ten times. This chain uses TRBV29-1 with TRBJ1-1, with D possibly being TRBD1 (5 bases). The CDR3 consists of 13 residues. Germline V gives CDR1 SQVTM, CDR2 ANQGSEA. V gave up 4 bases and J gave up 3 bases, with 12 bases separating them. Written as DNA, the CDR3 is TGCAGCGTTGGGCAGGGAGGGGACACTGAAGCTTTCTTT. Residues: CSVGQGGDTEAFF.

This clonotype was recorded a few times. The chain employs TRBV10-3 and TRBJ1-5, with TRBD1 as a possible D gene (6 bases). Per the germline V gene, CDR1 is ENHRY and CDR2 is SYGVKD. The CDR3 runs 12 residues. The V end lost 6 bases, the J end lost 5 bases, and 8 bases lay between the germline ends. The CDR3 region is CAISRGDQPQHF. The CDR3 DNA sequence: TGTGCCATCAGCAGGGGTGATCAGCCCCAGCATTTT.

This clonotype has a count of ten or more. V gene TRBV2 combines with J gene TRBJ1-6; D gene ambiguous. The CDR3 length is 14 residues. The germline V gene has CDR1 SNHLY and CDR2 FYNNEI. V was cut by 6 bases and J by 10 bases, with 16 bases left in between. The CDR3 coding sequence is TGTGCCAGCAGCGACCCGGAGGGAGGATCACCCCTCCACTTT. Protein: CASSDPEGGSPLHF. The full variable domain, completed using reference TRBV2 and TRBJ1-6, is EPEVTQTPSHQVTQMGQEVILRCVPISNHLYFYWYRQILGQKVEFLVSFYNNEISEKSEIFDDQFSVERPDGSNFTLKIRSTKLEDSAMYFCASSDPEGGSPLHFGNGTRLTVT.

Notes on this clonotype: A much larger clone differs by one base, so this may be a read error. This chain uses TRBV6-1 with TRBJ2-5; perhaps TRBD2 as D (5 bases). Germline loops: CDR1 MNHNS, CDR2 SASEGT. The CDR3 consists of 15 residues. CDR3 region: CANSEPGNSQETQYF. The CDR3 DNA is TGTGCCAACAGTGAACCGGGAAACTCCCAAGAGACCCAGTACTTC.

J is TRBJ1-4 and V is TRBV6-1; possible D gene TRBD1, 6 bases. V was cut by 6 bases and J by 7 bases, with 15 bases left in between. The CDR3 has 14 amino acids. Germline V lookup: CDR1 MNHNS, CDR2 SASEGT. The CDR3 protein is CASRNRDISEKLFF. The CDR3 DNA follows: TGTGCCAGCAGGAACCGGGACATAAGTGAAAAACTGTTTTTT.

The chain couples TRBV20-1 to TRBJ2-7; 7 nucleotides match TRBD2. The CDR3 is made up of 14 amino acids. V was clipped by 3 bases and J by 6 bases; unmatched bases: 11. Per germline, CDR1 DFQATT and CDR2 SNEGSKA (reference sequence). CDR3 coding DNA: TGCAGTGCTAGGCCGTGGGGGGGGTACTGCGAGCAGTACTTC. Translated, it gives CSARPWGGYCEQYF.

The J gene is TRBJ1-3, the V gene TRBV7-9; D remains ambiguous. CDR1 and CDR2 (germline): SEHNR, FQNEAQ (reference sequence). Deletions cut 5 bases from V and 6 bases from J, with 11 bases between. The CDR3 loop spans 13 amino acids. CDR3 region: CASSPGMANTIYF. The CDR3 nucleotides are TGTGCCAGCAGCCCCGGGATGGCAAACACCATATATTTT.

This clonotype was detected many times. The chain couples TRBV4-2 to TRBJ2-1; D remains unclear. Germline V lookup: CDR1 LGHNA, CDR2 YNFKEQ. Trimming left V 3 bases short and J 7 bases short, with 16 bases between. The CDR3 length is 15 residues. This chain's CDR3 is CASSHVGVGDNEQFF. The CDR3 DNA sequence: TGTGCCAGCAGCCACGTTGGAGTTGGAGATAATGAGCAGTTCTTC.

J is TRBJ1-4 and V is TRBV25-1, with D perhaps TRBD1 (6 bases). V was pared by 3 bases and J by 3 bases, with 8 bases between. The CDR3 runs 14 residues. The germline gives CDR1 MGHDK, CDR2 SYGVNS. CDR3 residues: CASSEGAPNEKLFF. The CDR3, as DNA: TGTGCCAGCAGTGAGGGGGCGCCTAATGAAAAACTGTTTTTT.

In its sample, this clonotype was seen many times. The J gene is TRBJ2-6, the V gene TRBV11-3, with 8 positions matching TRBD1. J gave up 0 bases and V 5 bases, and 6 bases lay outside the gene matches. Germline V gene sequence: CDR1 SGHNT, CDR2 YENEEA. The CDR3 spans 17 residues. The CDR3 loop is CASSPGTGYSGANVLTF. The CDR3 DNA follows: TGTGCCAGCAGCCCCGGGACAGGTTACTCTGGGGCCAACGTCCTGACTTTC. The variable domain in full, completed from reference TRBV11-3 and TRBJ2-6, reads EAGVVQSPRYKIIEKKQPVAFWCNPISGHNTLYWYLQNLGQGPELLIRYENEEAVDDSQLPKDRFSAERLKGVDSTLKIQPAELGDSAVYLCASSPGTGYSGANVLTFGAGSRLTVL.

This clonotype was counted ten times or more. The J gene is TRBJ1-1, the V gene TRBV15; no firm D call. V was pared by 8 bases and J by 0 bases, with 7 bases between. Looked up from germline, CDR1 is LNHNV and CDR2 is YYDKDF (reference sequence). This CDR3 has 12 amino acids. DNA of the CDR3: TGTGCCACCGCCCAGCTGAACACTGAAGCTTTCTTT. Amino acid sequence: CATAQLNTEAFF.

The rearrangement joins TRBV12-3 or TRBV12-4 to TRBJ2-1, with D possibly being TRBD2 (6 bases). CDR3 length: 14 residues. V gave up 8 bases and J gave up 0 bases, with 11 bases separating them. CDR3 protein: CASARGNSYNEQFF. The CDR3 coding sequence is TGTGCCAGCGCCCGGGGGAACTCCTACAATGAGCAGTTCTTC.

A few counts support this clonotype. The chain carries TRBV6-1 and TRBJ2-5; D is possibly TRBD1 (5 bases). In germline, CDR1 is MNHNS, CDR2 SASEGT. V was cut by 2 bases and J by 4 bases, with 11 bases left in between. CDR3 length equals 14 residues. The CDR3 DNA reads as TGTGCCAGCAGTGAAAGGGCCAGGGCAGAGACCCAGTACTTC. Amino acid sequence: CASSERARAETQYF.

The table lists this clonotype with many counts. V gene TRBV6-1 combines with J gene TRBJ2-1, with D perhaps TRBD2 (5 bases). Trimming took 4 bases from V and 8 from J, leaving 21 bases between them. The CDR3 runs to 16 residues. In germline, CDR1 is MNHNS, CDR2 SASEGT. The CDR3 region is CASSADYPQVLYEQFF. CDR3 bases: TGTGCCAGCAGTGCCGACTACCCCCAAGTTCTCTATGAGCAGTTCTTC.

This clonotype was detected many times. The chain links TRBV19 to TRBJ2-1; 11 bases fit TRBD1. Germline V gives CDR1 LNHDA, CDR2 SQIVND (reference sequence). The CDR3 extends over 14 amino acids. Unmatched junction bases numbered 4, after V lost 9 bases and J lost 3 bases. As DNA, the CDR3 is TGTGCCAGCGGGGGGACAGGGGGCTACAATGAGCAGTTCTTC. This sequence encodes CASGGTGGYNEQFF.

The V call is TRBV19, the J call TRBJ1-5, with 7 bases identical to TRBD1. The germline CDR1 and CDR2 sequences are LNHDA and SQIVND (reference sequence). V shed 2 bases, J shed 3 bases, and the junction held 7 bases outside the gene matches. This CDR3 has 16 residues. The CDR3 sequence is CASSIPWTGLNQPQHF. The CDR3 nucleotides are TGTGCCAGTAGTATACCATGGACAGGCCTCAATCAGCCCCAGCATTTT.

This clonotype has ten or more counts. The chain links TRBV5-8 to TRBJ2-6; TRBD2 matches at 7 bases. V dropped 2 bases and J dropped 1; count of bases not matched to a gene: 0. Germline lookup yields CDR1 SGHTS and CDR2 YDEGEE. This CDR3 contains 15 residues. As DNA, the CDR3 is TGTGCCAGCAGCTTCGGGGGGTCTGGGGCCAACGTCCTGACTTTC. Residues: CASSFGGSGANVLTF. The full variable domain, in which reference TRBV5-8 and TRBJ2-6 provide the parts outside the CDR3, is EAGVTQSPTHLIKTRGQQATLRCSPISGHTSVYWYQQALGLGLQFLLWYDEGEERNRGNFPPRFSGRQFPNYSSELNVNALELEDSALYLCASSFGGSGANVLTFGAGSRLTVL.

The rearrangement uses TRBV14 and TRBJ2-7; TRBD1 agrees at 11 bases. Looked up from germline, CDR1 is SGHDN and CDR2 is FVKESK. The CDR3 length is 16 residues. J lost 2 bases, V lost 4 bases, and 7 bases had no gene match. CDR3 region: CASSLRPGQGAYEQYF. DNA of the CDR3: TGTGCCAGCAGCCTCCGACCGGGACAGGGGGCCTACGAGCAGTACTTC.

V and J are TRBV7-9 and TRBJ2-3, with 7 bases aligning to TRBD1. CDR1 and CDR2 from the germline V gene are SEHNR and FQNEAQ (reference sequence). With V trimmed by 4 bases and J by 0 bases, 4 bases remained unmatched. The CDR3 spans 15 residues. For the CDR3, the DNA is TGTGCCAGCAGCTCTAGACAGGGTAGCACAGATACGCAGTATTTT. Protein product: CASSSRQGSTDTQYF.

This clonotype was counted ten times or more. The chain recombines TRBV11-2 with TRBJ2-5, with D uncertain. The CDR3 length is 13 residues. Germline CDR1 and CDR2: SGHAT and FQNNGV. V was pared by 4 bases and J by 1 base, with 7 bases between. CDR3 DNA sequence: TGTGCCAGCAGCTCAGGCATCCAAGAGACCCAGTACTTC. Its protein is CASSSGIQETQYF.

The rearrangement links TRBV6-9 to TRBJ2-3, with no clear D. Trimming took 3 bases from V and 1 from J, leaving 11 bases between them. The CDR3 loop spans 15 amino acids. Germline CDR1 reads MNHGY; CDR2 reads SVAAGI. The CDR3 loop is CASSYPNTRTDTQYF. Here the CDR3 DNA reads TGTGCCAGCAGTTACCCGAACACCCGCACAGATACGCAGTATTTT.

This clonotype came up many times. The chain recombines TRBV11-2 with TRBJ2-1; 11 bases match TRBD2. The CDR3 has 15 amino acids. From germline, CDR1 is SGHAT and CDR2 FQNNGV. Germline trimming cut 4 bases from V and 4 bases from J; bases unmatched to any gene: 3. DNA of the CDR3: TGTGCCAGCAGCTCACTAGCGGGAGCGTACAATGAGCAGTTCTTC. Translating gives CASSSLAGAYNEQFF.

Ten or more counts support this clonotype. The rearrangement links TRBV5-1 to TRBJ1-4; 9 nucleotides align to TRBD1. Germline assignment: CDR1 SGHRS and CDR2 YFSETQ. Trimming took 4 bases from V and 10 from J; bases not matched to a gene: 11. The CDR3 totals 15 residues. The CDR3 loop reads CASSDPGQGGGKLFF. As DNA, the CDR3 is TGCGCCAGCAGCGACCCGGGACAGGGAGGCGGAAAACTGTTTTTT.

This clonotype was recorded at least ten times. The chain joins TRBV7-9 to TRBJ2-2; D unclear. Trimming removed 5 bases from V and 6 bases from J, with 13 bases in between. In germline, CDR1 is SEHNR, CDR2 FQNEAQ (reference sequence). The CDR3 is 14 amino acids. The CDR3 loop reads CASSPTRQAGELFF. CDR3 DNA: TGTGCCAGCAGCCCGACTCGCCAAGCCGGGGAGCTGTTTTTT. Full variable domain (remainder filled in from reference TRBV7-9 and TRBJ2-2): DTGVSQNPRHKITKRGQNVTFRCDPISEHNRLYWYRQTLGQGPEFLTYFQNEAQLEKSRLLSDRFSAERPKGSFSTLEIQRTEQGDSAMYLCASSPTRQAGELFFGEGSRLTVL.

J is TRBJ2-7 and V is TRBV6-1; no reliable D call. Germline CDR1 and CDR2: MNHNS and SASEGT. The CDR3 runs 12 residues. Trimming removed 8 bases at V and 6 bases at J, with 14 bases between. CDR3 protein: CASQQAPTEQYF. The CDR3, as DNA: TGTGCCAGCCAGCAGGCCCCTACCGAGCAGTACTTC.

This clonotype was detected only a few times. Here the CDR3 reads CASTRTLNTEAFF. CDR3 nucleotides: TGTGCCAGTACCCGGACACTGAACACTGAAGCTTTCTTT. The rearrangement uses TRBV19 and TRBJ1-1; a weak D match, TRBD1 (5 bases). Trimming stripped 7 bases from V and 0 bases from J, with 9 bases between. CDR3 length: 13 residues. Germline CDR1 LNHDA, CDR2 SQIVND (reference sequence). The variable domain in full, completed from reference TRBV19 and TRBJ1-1, reads DGGITQSPKYLFRKEGQNVTLSCEQNLNHDAMYWYRQDPGQGLRLIYYSQIVNDFQKGDIAEGYSVSREKKESFPLTVTSAQKNPTAFYLCASTRTLNTEAFFGQGTRLTVV.

This clonotype appeared many times. This rearrangement joins TRBV2 to TRBJ2-6; D remains unclear. There are 15 residues in the CDR3. V was trimmed by 9 bases and J by 0 bases, leaving 12 bases between them. Germline CDR1 reads SNHLY; CDR2 reads FYNNEI. CDR3 residues: CASQKGSSGANVLTF. The CDR3 bases are TGTGCCAGTCAGAAGGGTTCCTCTGGGGCCAACGTCCTGACTTTC.